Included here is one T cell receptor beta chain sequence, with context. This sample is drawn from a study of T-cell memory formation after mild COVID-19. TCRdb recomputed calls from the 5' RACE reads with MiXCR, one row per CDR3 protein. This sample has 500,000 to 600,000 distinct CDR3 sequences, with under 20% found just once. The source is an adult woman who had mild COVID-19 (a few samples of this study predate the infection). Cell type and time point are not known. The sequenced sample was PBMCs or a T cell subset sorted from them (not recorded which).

CDR3 sequence: CSARGQGVNIQYF. The CDR3 nucleotides read TGCAGTGCTAGAGGACAGGGGGTAAACATTCAGTACTTC. This chain uses TRBV20-1 with TRBJ2-4; 9 nucleotides match TRBD1. The CDR3 loop spans 13 amino acids. CDR1 is DFQATT, CDR2 SNEGSKA, per germline (reference sequence). The V segment lost 1 base and the J segment 6 bases; nucleotides outside the gene matches: 1.